Described below is a single T cell receptor beta chain sequence and its context. Its antigen is still unknown. The method was immunoSEQ multiplex PCR; TCRdb's version includes in-frame clones alone and lacks a portion of them. The data contain about 140,000 clones, 89% of them singletons. The data are from a study of T cell responses to AZD1222 COVID-19 vaccine. Whole-study results and caveats: Spike-wide coverage was observed for vaccine-associated CD4 TCRs, with dominant responses at 160-218 and 743-854.

Germline assignment: CDR1 SGHVS and CDR2 FNYEAQ. V lost 1 base to trimming and J lost 7 bases; unmatched junction nucleotides: 6. The CDR3 runs 15 residues. This material consisted of peripheral blood, taken on day 0 of AZD1222 vaccination. This rearrangement joins TRBV7-6 to TRBJ1-5; 8 bases map to TRBD1. This clonotype originated in an adult in good health. The CDR3 sequence is CASSLVAGGRQPQHF. Written as DNA, the CDR3 is TGTGCCAGCAGCTTAGTGGCAGGGGGCCGGCAGCCCCAGCATTTT.